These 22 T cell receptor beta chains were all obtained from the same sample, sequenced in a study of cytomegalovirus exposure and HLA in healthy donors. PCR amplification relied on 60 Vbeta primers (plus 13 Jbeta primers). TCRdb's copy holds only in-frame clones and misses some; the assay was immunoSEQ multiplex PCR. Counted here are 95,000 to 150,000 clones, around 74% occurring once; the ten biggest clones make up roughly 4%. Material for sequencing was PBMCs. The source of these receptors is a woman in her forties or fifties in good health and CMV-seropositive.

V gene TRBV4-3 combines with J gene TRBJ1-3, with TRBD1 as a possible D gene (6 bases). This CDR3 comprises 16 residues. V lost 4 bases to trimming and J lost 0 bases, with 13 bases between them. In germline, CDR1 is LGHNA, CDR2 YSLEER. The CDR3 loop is CASSLNQGSSGNTIYF. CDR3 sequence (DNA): TGCGCCAGCAGCCTTAACCAGGGGAGCTCTGGAAACACCATATATTTT.

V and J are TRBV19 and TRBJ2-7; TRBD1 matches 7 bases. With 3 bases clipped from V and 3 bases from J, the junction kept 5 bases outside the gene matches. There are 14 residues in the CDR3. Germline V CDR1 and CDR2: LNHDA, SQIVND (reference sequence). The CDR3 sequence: CASSISDRVYEQYF. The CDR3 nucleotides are TGTGCCAGTAGTATTAGCGACAGGGTCTACGAGCAGTACTTC. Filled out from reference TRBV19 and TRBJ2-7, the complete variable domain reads DGGITQSPKYLFRKEGQNVTLSCEQNLNHDAMYWYRQDPGQGLRLIYYSQIVNDFQKGDIAEGYSVSREKKESFPLTVTSAQKNPTAFYLCASSISDRVYEQYFGPGTRLTVT.

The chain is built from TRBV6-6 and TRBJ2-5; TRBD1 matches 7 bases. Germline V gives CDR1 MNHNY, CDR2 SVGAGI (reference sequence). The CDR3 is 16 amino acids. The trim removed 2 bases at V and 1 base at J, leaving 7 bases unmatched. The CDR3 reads CASSYPPTGSQETQYF. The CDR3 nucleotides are TGTGCCAGCAGTTACCCGCCGACAGGGTCCCAAGAGACCCAGTACTTC.

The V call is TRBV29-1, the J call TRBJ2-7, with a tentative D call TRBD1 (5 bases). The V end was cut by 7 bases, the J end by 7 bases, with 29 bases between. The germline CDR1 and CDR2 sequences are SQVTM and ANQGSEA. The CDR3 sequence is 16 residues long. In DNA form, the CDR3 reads TGCAGCGCGGAACGTTATAGTGAAGGGGTTCCTAGAGAGCAGTACTTC. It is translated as CSAERYSEGVPREQYF.

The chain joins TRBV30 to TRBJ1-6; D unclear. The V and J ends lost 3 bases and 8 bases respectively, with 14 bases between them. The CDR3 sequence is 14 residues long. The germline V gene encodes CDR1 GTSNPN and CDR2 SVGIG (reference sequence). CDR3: CAWRLGRSDSPLHF. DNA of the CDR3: TGTGCCTGGAGGTTGGGGAGGAGTGATTCACCCCTCCACTTT.

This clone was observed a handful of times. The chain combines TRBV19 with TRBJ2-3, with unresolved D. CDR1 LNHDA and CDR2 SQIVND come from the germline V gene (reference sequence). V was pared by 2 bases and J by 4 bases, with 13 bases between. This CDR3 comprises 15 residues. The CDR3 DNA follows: TGTGCCAGTAGTATAAGGTCTGTCGGGTCAGATACGCAGTATTTT. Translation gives CASSIRSVGSDTQYF.

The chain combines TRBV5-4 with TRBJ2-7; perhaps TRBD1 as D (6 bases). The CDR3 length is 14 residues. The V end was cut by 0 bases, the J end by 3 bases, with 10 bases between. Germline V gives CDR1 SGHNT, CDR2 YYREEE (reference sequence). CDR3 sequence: CASSLGDNDYEQYF. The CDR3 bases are TGTGCCAGCAGCTTGGGGGACAATGACTACGAGCAGTACTTC. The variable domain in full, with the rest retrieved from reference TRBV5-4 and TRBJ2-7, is ETGVTQSPTHLIKTRGQQVTLRCSSQSGHNTVSWYQQALGQGPQFIFQYYREEENGRGNFPPRFSGLQFPNYSSELNVNALELDDSALYLCASSLGDNDYEQYFGPGTRLTVT.

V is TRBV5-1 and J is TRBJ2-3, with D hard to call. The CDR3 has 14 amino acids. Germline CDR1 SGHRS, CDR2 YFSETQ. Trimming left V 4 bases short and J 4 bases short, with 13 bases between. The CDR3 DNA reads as TGCGCCAGCAGCCTTCCGTTGGGCCCAGATACGCAGTATTTT. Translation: CASSLPLGPDTQYF.

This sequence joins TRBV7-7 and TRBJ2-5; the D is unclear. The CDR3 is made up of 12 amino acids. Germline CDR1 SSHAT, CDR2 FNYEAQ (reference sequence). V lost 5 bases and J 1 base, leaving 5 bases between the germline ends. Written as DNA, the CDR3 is TGTGCCAGCAGCGCGTTCCAAGAGACCCAGTACTTC. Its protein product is CASSAFQETQYF.

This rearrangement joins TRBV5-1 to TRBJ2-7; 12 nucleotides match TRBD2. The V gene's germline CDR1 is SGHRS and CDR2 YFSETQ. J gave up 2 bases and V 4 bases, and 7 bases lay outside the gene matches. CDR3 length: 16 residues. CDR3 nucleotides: TGCGCCAGCAGCCAGGCTAGCGGGGGGGGAACCTACGAGCAGTACTTC. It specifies CASSQASGGGTYEQYF.

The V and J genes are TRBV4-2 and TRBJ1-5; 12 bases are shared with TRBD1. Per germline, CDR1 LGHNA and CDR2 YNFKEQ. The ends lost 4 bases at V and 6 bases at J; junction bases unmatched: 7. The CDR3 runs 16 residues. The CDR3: CASSPRGQGARQPQHF. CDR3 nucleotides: TGTGCCAGCAGCCCCCGGGGACAGGGGGCACGTCAGCCCCAGCATTTT.

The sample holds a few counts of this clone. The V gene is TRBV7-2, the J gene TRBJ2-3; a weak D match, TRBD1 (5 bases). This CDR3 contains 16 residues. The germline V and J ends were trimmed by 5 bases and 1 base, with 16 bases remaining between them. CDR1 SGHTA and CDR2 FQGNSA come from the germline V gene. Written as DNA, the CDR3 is TGTGCCAGCAGCCCCGGTAGGGGATCGGGCACAGATACGCAGTATTTT. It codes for CASSPGRGSGTDTQYF. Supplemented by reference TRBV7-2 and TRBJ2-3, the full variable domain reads GAGVSQSPSNKVTEKGKDVELRCDPISGHTALYWYRQSLGQGLEFLIYFQGNSAPDKSGLPSDRFSAERTGGSVSTLTIQRTQQEDSAVYLCASSPGRGSGTDTQYFGPGTRLTVL.

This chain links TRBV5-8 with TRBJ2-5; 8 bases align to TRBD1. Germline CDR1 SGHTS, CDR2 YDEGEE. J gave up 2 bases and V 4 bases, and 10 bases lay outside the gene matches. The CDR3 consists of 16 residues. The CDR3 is CASSVGTGEIQETQYF. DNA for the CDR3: TGTGCCAGCAGCGTGGGGACAGGAGAAATTCAAGAGACCCAGTACTTC.

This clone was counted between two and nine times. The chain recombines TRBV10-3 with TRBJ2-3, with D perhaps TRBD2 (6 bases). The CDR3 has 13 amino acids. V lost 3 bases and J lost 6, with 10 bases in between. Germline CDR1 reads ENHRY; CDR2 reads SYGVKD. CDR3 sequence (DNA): TGTGCCATCAGTGAAGGAGGGTGGGATACGCAGTATTTT. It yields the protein CAISEGGWDTQYF.

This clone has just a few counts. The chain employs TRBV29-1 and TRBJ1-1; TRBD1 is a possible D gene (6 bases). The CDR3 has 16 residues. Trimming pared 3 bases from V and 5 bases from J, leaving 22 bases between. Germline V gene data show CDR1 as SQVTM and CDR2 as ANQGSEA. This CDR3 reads CSVEGARGNKFTEAFF. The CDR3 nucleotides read TGCAGCGTTGAGGGAGCCAGGGGAAACAAGTTTACTGAAGCTTTCTTT.

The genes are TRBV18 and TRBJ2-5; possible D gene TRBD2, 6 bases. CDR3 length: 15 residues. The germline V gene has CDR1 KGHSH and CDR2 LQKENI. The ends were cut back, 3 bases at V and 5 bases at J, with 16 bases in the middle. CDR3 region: CASSPKSRREETQYF. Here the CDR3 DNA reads TGTGCCAGCTCACCTAAGAGTCGCCGGGAGGAGACCCAGTACTTC. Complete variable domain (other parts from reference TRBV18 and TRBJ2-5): NAGVMQNPRHLVRRRGQEARLRCSPMKGHSHVYWYRQLPEEGLKFMVYLQKENIIDESGMPKERFSAEFPKEGPSILRIQQVVRGDSAAYFCASSPKSRREETQYFGPGTRLLVL.

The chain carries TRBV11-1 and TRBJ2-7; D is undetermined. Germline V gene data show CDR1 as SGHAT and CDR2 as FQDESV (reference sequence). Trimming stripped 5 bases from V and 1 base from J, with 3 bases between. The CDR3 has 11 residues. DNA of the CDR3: TGTGCCAGCAGCCGGTCCTACGAGCAGTACTTC. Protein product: CASSRSYEQYF.

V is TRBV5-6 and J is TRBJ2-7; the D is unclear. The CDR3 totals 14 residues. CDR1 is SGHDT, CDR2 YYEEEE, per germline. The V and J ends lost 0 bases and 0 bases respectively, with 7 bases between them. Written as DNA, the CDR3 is TGTGCCAGCAGCTTGGTGTCTCGCTCCTACGAGCAGTACTTC. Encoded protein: CASSLVSRSYEQYF.

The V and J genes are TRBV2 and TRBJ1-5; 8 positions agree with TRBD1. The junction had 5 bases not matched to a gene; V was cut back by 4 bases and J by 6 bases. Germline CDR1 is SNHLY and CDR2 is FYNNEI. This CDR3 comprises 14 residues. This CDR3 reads CASSGGTGGQPQHF. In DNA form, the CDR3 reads TGTGCCAGCAGTGGTGGCACAGGGGGTCAGCCCCAGCATTTT.

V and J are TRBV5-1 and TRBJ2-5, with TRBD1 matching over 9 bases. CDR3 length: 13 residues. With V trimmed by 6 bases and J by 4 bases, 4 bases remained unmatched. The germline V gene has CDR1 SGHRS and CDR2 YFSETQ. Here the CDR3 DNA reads TGCGCCAGCAACAGGGGGCTCCGAGAGACCCAGTACTTC. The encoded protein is CASNRGLRETQYF.

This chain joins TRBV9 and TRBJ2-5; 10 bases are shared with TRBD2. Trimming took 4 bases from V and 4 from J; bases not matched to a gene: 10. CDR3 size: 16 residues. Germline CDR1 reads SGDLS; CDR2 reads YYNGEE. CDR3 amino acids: CASSPTLAGAGETQYF. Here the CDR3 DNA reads TGTGCCAGCAGCCCTACCCTAGCGGGGGCAGGAGAGACCCAGTACTTC.

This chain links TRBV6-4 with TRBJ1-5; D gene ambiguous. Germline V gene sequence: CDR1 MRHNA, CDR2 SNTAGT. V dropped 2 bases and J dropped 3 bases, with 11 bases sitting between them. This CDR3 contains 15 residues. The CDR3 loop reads CASSDISRINQPQHF. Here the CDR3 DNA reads TGTGCCAGCAGTGACATTTCGCGGATCAATCAGCCCCAGCATTTT.